These T cell receptor beta chains were read from a single sample in a study of Ad26.COV2.S vaccination and SARS-CoV-2 variants. Libraries were prepared by immunoSEQ multiplex PCR; TCRdb keeps only in-frame clonotypes and omits some of them. The table shows about 140,000 clones, with about nine tenths occurring only once. The specimen comprised peripheral blood, sampled after recovery from COVID-19. These receptors all stem from a human donor who had recovered from COVID-19. The CDR3 runs from the conserved cysteine through the conserved F or W. A D gene is named only where the DNA matches it firmly. The size field is filled for only some rows; it gives once, few, many or a size class.

j_call clone_size d_call v_call cdr3_aa cdr3_nt
TRBJ2-7 . . TRBV7-2 CASSLLSESYEQYF TGTGCCAGCAGCTTACTATCCGAAAGTTACGAGCAGTACTTC
TRBJ2-5 . TRBD1 TRBV7-2 CASRQGAGETQYF TGTGCCAGCAGACAGGGGGCAGGAGAGACCCAGTACTTC
TRBJ1-1 . . TRBV10-1 CASSSAPGGGAEAFF TGCGCCAGCTCCAGCGCCCCGGGAGGGGGTGCTGAAGCTTTCTTT
TRBJ2-1 . . TRBV28 CASSLGTPNNEQFF TGTGCCAGCAGTTTGGGGACACCAAACAATGAGCAGTTCTTC
TRBJ1-4 . TRBD1 TRBV9 CASSVAKGAGEKLFF TGTGCCAGCAGCGTAGCTAAGGGGGCAGGTGAAAAACTGTTTTTT
TRBJ1-5 . . TRBV6-6 CASSYKSNQPQHF TGTGCCAGCAGTTATAAAAGCAATCAGCCCCAGCATTTT
TRBJ1-3 . . TRBV6-5 CASKSASGNTIYF TGTGCCAGCAAAAGCGCCTCTGGAAACACCATATATTTT
TRBJ1-2 . . TRBV5-1 CASSFDGNYGYTF TGCGCCAGCAGCTTCGACGGGAACTATGGCTACACCTTC
TRBJ2-7 . . TRBV4-2 CASSQLWDQTYEQYF TGTGCCAGCAGCCAGTTATGGGACCAAACCTACGAGCAGTACTTC
TRBJ1-5 . . TRBV28 CARSATVQPQHF TGTGCCAGATCTGCGACTGTTCAGCCCCAGCATTTT
TRBJ1-2 . . TRBV12-3/TRBV12-4 CASSEGTFGYTF TGTGCCAGCAGTGAGGGGACGTTTGGCTACACCTTC
TRBJ2-7 . TRBD1 TRBV11-3 CASSPGTGIPYEQYF TGTGCCAGCAGTCCCGGGACAGGTATCCCCTACGAGCAGTACTTC
TRBJ2-1 . TRBD1 TRBV28 CASSPWDRELNEQFF TGTGCCAGCAGCCCATGGGACAGGGAACTCAATGAGCAGTTCTTC
TRBJ1-2 . TRBD1 TRBV3-1/TRBV3-2 CASRTGIYGYTF TGTGCCAGCCGGACAGGCATCTATGGCTACACCTTC
TRBJ1-2 . . TRBV6-1 CASSEDRVYGYTF TGTGCCAGCAGTGAAGACAGAGTCTATGGCTACACCTTC
TRBJ1-5 . TRBD1 TRBV19 CASSTSQDRLSQPQHF TGTGCCAGTAGTACCTCTCAGGACAGGCTGAGTCAGCCCCAGCATTTT
TRBJ2-5 . TRBD2 TRBV27 CASSLIGRGGEYF TGTGCCAGCAGTTTAATAGGGCGGGGGGGCGAGTACTTC
TRBJ1-4 . TRBD1 TRBV7-4 CASSPRDRGLNEKLFF TGTGCCAGCAGTCCCCGGGACAGGGGGCTGAACGAAAAACTGTTTTTT
TRBJ2-6 . . TRBV4-3 CASSQLRSGANVLTF TGCGCCAGCAGCCAACTACGATCTGGGGCCAACGTCCTGACTTTC
TRBJ1-2 few . TRBV11-2 CASSLGEGVAYGYTF TGTGCCAGCAGCTTAGGAGAGGGGGTGGCCTATGGCTACACCTTC
TRBJ1-4 . . TRBV18 CASSPEGEPTEKLFF TGTGCCAGCTCACCGGAAGGAGAACCAACTGAAAAACTGTTTTTT
TRBJ1-1 . . TRBV2 CATREETTQGTEAFF TGTGCCACACGCGAAGAGACTACCCAGGGAACTGAAGCTTTCTTT
TRBJ1-1 . . TRBV20-1 CSASLVDTEAFF TGCAGTGCTAGTTTGGTCGACACTGAAGCTTTCTTT
TRBJ1-2 . . TRBV28 CASSHEATPWDGYTF TGTGCCAGCAGTCACGAGGCCACGCCCTGGGATGGCTACACCTTC
TRBJ1-4 . . TRBV7-2 CASSQTRDGVGKLFF TGTGCCAGCAGCCAGACGCGGGATGGTGTCGGAAAACTGTTTTTT
TRBJ2-1 . . TRBV24-1 CATSDLGGTEQFF TGTGCCACCAGTGATTTAGGAGGGACTGAGCAGTTCTTC
TRBJ1-4 . TRBD1 TRBV18 CASSPRHRGEEKLFF TGTGCCAGCTCACCTCGTCACAGGGGTGAAGAAAAACTGTTTTTT
TRBJ2-3 . TRBD2 TRBV5-1 CASSFSLAGGPSSTDTQYF TGCGCCAGCAGCTTTTCTTTAGCGGGGGGGCCCTCTAGCACAGATACGCAGTATTTT
TRBJ1-1 . . TRBV27 CASSFDSNTEAFF TGTGCCAGCAGTTTTGACAGCAACACTGAAGCTTTCTTT
TRBJ1-5 . . TRBV19 CASSIKKIQPQHF TGTGCCAGTAGTATAAAGAAGATCCAGCCCCAGCATTTT
TRBJ1-4 . . TRBV5-1 CASSLGGLGEKLFF TGCGCCAGCAGCTTGGGGGGGCTCGGTGAAAAACTGTTTTTT
TRBJ2-2 once TRBD1 TRBV9 CASSSLTGSSTGELFF TGTGCCAGCAGCTCTCTGACAGGGAGCTCGACCGGGGAGCTGTTTTTT
TRBJ2-1 . TRBD2 TRBV4-3 CASSQETSGGYNEQFF TGCGCCAGCAGCCAGGAAACTAGCGGGGGTTACAATGAGCAGTTCTTC
TRBJ2-2 . . TRBV4-3 CASSQDHMAGGTGELFF TGCGCCAGCAGCCAAGATCACATGGCTGGGGGGACCGGGGAGCTGTTTTTT
TRBJ2-2 . TRBD2 TRBV3-1/TRBV3-2 CASRQGSGGAAGELFF TGTGCCAGCAGACAAGGAAGCGGGGGGGCGGCCGGGGAGCTGTTTTTT
TRBJ1-3 . . TRBV10-3 CAISENTPGAGNTIYF TGTGCCATCAGTGAGAACACCCCTGGGGCTGGAAACACCATATATTTT
TRBJ1-5 . . TRBV10-1 CASRPGLQPQHF TGCGCCAGCAGACCGGGACTCCAGCCCCAGCATTTT